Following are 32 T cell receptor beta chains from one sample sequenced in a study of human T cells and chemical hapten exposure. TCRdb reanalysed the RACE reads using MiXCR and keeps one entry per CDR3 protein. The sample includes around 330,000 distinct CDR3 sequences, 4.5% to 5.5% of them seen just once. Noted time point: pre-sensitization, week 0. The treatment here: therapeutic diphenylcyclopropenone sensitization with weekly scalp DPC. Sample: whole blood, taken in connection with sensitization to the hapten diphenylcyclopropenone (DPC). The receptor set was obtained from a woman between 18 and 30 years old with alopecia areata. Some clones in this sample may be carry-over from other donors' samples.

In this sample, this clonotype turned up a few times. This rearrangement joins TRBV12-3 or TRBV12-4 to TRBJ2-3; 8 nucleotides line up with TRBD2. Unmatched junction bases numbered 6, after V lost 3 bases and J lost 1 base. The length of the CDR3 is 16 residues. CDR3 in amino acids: CASSFQTSGRTDTQYF. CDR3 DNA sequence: TGTGCCAGCAGTTTTCAAACTAGCGGTCGCACAGATACGCAGTATTTT.

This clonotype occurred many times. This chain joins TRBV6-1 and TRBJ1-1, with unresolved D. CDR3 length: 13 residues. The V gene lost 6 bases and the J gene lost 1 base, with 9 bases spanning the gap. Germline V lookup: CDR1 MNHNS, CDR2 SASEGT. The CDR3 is CASRSTPNTEAFF. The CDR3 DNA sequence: TGTGCCAGCAGAAGCACACCGAACACTGAAGCTTTCTTT.

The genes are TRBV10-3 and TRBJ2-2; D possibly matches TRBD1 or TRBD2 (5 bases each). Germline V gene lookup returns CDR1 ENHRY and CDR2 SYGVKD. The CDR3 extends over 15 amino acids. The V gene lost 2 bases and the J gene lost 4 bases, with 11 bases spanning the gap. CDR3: CAISEPGTVTGELFF. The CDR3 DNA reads TGTGCCATCAGTGAGCCCGGGACGGTCACCGGGGAGCTGTTTTTT.

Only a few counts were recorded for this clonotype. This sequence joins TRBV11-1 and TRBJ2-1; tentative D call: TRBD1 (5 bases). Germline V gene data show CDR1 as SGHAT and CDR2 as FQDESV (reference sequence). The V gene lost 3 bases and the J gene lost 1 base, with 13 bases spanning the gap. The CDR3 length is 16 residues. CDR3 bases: TGTGCCAGCAGCTTGGACATGGAAATATCCTACAATGAGCAGTTCTTC. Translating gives CASSLDMEISYNEQFF.

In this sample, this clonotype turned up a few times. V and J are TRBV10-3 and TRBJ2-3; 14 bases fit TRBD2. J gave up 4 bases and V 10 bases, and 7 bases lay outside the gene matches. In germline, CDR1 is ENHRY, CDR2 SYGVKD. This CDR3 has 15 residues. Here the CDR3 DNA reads TGTGCCACCAAGACTAGCGGGGGGGGGCCAGATACGCAGTATTTT. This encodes CATKTSGGGPDTQYF.

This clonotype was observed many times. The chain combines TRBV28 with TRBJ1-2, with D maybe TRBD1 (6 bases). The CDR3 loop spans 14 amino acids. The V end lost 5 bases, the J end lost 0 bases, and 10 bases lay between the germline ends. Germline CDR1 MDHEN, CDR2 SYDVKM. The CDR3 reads CASSHEGANYGYTF. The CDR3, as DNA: TGTGCCAGCAGTCACGAGGGGGCTAACTATGGCTACACCTTC.

CDR3 sequence (DNA): TGCAGTGCTAGAGATTACGGACGCTCTGGAAACACCATATATTTT. Its protein is CSARDYGRSGNTIYF. The chain carries TRBV20-1 and TRBJ1-3; D is ambiguous. This CDR3 region has 15 residues. CDR1 is DFQATT and CDR2 is SNEGSKA in the germline V gene (reference sequence). Between the trimmed V and J ends, which lost 0 bases and 0 bases, there was a span of 9 bases.

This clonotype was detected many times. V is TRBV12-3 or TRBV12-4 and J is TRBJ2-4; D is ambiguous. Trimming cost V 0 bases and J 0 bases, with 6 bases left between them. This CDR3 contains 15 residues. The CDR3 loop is CASSLAAVAKNIQYF. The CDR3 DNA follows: TGTGCCAGCAGTTTAGCGGCAGTAGCCAAAAACATTCAGTACTTC.

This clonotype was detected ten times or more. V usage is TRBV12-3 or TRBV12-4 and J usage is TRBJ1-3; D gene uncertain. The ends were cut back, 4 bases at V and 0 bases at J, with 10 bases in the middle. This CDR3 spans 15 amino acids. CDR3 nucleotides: TGTGCCAGCAGTTCCATTAAGAGCTCTGGAAACACCATATATTTT. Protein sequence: CASSSIKSSGNTIYF.

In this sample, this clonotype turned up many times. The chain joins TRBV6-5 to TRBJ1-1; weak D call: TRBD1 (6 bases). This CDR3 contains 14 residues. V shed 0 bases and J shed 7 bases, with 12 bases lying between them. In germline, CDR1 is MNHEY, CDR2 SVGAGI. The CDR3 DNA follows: TGTGCCAGCAGTTACTCGGCAGGGGAGAGTGAAGCTTTCTTT. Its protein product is CASSYSAGESEAFF.

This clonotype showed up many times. In DNA form, the CDR3 reads TGTGCCAGCAGTTTAAAGGGTGTACAGGGGCATGTCGCGGTACGCAATCAGCCCCAGCATTTT. Protein: CASSLKGVQGHVAVRNQPQHF. V and J are TRBV27 and TRBJ1-5; 7 nucleotides align to TRBD1. From germline, CDR1 is MNHEY and CDR2 SMNVEV (reference sequence). The CDR3 sequence is 21 residues long. The V gene end was trimmed by 2 bases and the J gene end by 2 bases; junction bases not matched to a gene: 21.

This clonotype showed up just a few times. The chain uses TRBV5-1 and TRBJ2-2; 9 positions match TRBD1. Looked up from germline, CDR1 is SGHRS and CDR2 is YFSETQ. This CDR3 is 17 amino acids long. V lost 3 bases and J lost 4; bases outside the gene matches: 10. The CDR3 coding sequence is TGCGCCAGCAGCTCCGGGGGGACAGGGAGCAGCACCGGGGAGCTGTTTTTT. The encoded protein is CASSSGGTGSSTGELFF.

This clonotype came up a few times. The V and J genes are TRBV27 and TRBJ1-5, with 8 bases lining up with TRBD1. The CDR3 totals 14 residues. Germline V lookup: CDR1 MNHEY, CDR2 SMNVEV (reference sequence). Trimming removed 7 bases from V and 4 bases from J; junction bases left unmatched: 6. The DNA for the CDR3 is TGTGCCAGCAAAAAGGACAGGGTTAATCAGCCCCAGCATTTT. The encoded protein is CASKKDRVNQPQHF.

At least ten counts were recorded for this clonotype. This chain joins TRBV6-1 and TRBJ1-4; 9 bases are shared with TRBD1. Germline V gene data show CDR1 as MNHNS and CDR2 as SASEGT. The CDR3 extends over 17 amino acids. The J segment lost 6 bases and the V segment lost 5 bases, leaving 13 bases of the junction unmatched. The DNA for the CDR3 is TGTGCCAGCAGTAACACCGGGACAGGGTTTCGGGATGAAAAACTGTTTTTT. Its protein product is CASSNTGTGFRDEKLFF.

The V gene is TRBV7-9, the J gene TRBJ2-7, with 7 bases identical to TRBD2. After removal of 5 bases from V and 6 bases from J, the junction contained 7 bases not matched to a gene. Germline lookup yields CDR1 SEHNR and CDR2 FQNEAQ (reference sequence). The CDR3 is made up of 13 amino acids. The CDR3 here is CASSLTGGSEQYF. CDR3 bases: TGTGCCAGCAGCCTAACGGGGGGTAGCGAGCAGTACTTC.

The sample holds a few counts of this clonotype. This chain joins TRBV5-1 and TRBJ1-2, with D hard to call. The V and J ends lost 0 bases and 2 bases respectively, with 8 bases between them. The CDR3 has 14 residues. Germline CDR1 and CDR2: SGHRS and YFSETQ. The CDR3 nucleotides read TGCGCCAGCAGCTTGGGGGTCCTGAACTATGGCTACACCTTC. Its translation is CASSLGVLNYGYTF.

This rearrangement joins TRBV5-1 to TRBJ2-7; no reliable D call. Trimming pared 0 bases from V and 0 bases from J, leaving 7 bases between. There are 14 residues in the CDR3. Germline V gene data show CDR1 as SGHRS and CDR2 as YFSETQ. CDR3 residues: CASSLEQLSYEQYF. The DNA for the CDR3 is TGCGCCAGCAGCTTGGAACAGCTCTCCTACGAGCAGTACTTC.

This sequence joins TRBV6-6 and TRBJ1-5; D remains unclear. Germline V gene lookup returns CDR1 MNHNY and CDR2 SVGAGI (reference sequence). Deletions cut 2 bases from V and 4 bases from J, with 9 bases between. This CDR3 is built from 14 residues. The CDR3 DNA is TGTGCCAGCAGTTACAGGGCAGCGAATCAGCCCCAGCATTTT. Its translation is CASSYRAANQPQHF.

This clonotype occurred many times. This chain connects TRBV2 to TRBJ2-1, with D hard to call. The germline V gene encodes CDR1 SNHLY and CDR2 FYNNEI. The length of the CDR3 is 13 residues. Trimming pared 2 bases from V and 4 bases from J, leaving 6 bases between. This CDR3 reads CASSEKEYNEQFF. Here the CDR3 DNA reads TGTGCCAGCAGTGAAAAAGAATACAATGAGCAGTTCTTC.

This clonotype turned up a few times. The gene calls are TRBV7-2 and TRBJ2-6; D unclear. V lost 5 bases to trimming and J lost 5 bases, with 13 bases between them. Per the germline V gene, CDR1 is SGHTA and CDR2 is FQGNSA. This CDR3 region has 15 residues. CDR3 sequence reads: CASSKEANRANVLTF. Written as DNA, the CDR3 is TGTGCCAGCAGCAAAGAAGCTAATCGGGCCAACGTCCTGACTTTC. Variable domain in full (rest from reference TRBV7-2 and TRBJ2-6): GAGVSQSPSNKVTEKGKDVELRCDPISGHTALYWYRQSLGQGLEFLIYFQGNSAPDKSGLPSDRFSAERTGGSVSTLTIQRTQQEDSAVYLCASSKEANRANVLTFGAGSRLTVL.

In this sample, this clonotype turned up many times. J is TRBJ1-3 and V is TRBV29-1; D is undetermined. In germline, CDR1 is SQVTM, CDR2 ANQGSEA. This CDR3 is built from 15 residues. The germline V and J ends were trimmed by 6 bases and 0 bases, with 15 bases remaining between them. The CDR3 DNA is TGCAGCGTCCGGAGCGGTTCCTCCTCTGGAAACACCATATATTTT. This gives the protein CSVRSGSSSGNTIYF.

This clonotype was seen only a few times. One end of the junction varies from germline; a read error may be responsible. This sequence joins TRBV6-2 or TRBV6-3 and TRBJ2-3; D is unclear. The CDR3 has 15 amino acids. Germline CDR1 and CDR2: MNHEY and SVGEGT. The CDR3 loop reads CASSHALLLADTQYF. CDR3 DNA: TGTGCCAGCAGCCATGCACTACTATTAGCAGACACGCAGTATTTT.

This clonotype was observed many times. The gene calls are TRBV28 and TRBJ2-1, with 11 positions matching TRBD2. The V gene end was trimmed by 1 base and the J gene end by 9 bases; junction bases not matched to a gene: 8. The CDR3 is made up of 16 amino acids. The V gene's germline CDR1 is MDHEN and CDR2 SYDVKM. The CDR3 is CASSLFHSGGAGEQFF. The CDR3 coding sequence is TGTGCCAGCAGTTTATTTCATAGCGGGGGGGCGGGTGAGCAGTTCTTC.

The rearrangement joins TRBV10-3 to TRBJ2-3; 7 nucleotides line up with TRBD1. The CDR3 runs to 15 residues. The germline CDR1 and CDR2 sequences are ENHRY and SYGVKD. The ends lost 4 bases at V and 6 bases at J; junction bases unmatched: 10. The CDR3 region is CAISGPDRERDTQYF. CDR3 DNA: TGTGCCATCAGTGGTCCCGACAGGGAAAGGGATACGCAGTATTTT.

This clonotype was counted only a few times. This chain's CDR3 is CASSDSVSYNSPLHF. CDR3 DNA: TGTGCCAGCAGTGACAGTGTCTCCTATAATTCACCCCTCCACTTT. V is TRBV14 and J is TRBJ1-6; perhaps TRBD1 as D (5 bases). Germline CDR1 SGHDN, CDR2 FVKESK. The V end lost 6 bases, the J end lost 0 bases, and 9 bases lay between the germline ends. The CDR3 is 15 residues long.

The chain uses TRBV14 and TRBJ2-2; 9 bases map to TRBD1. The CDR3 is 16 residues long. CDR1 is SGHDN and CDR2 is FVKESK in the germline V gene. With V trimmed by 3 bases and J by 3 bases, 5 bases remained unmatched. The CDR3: CASSQRGQGYTGELFF. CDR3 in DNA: TGTGCCAGCAGCCAGAGGGGACAGGGTTACACCGGGGAGCTGTTTTTT.

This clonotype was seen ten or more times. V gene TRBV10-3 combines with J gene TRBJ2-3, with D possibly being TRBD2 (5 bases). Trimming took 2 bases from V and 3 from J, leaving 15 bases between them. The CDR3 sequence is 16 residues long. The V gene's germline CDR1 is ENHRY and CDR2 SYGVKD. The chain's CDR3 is CAISEATSGGTDTQYF. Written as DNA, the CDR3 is TGTGCCATCAGTGAGGCGACGAGCGGTGGTACAGATACGCAGTATTTT.

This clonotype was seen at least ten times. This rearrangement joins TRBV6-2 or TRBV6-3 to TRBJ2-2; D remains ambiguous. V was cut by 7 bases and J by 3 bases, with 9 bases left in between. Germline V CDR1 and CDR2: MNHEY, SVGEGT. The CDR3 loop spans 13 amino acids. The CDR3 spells CASTRGHTGELFF. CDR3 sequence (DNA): TGTGCCAGCACCCGAGGCCACACCGGGGAGCTGTTTTTT.

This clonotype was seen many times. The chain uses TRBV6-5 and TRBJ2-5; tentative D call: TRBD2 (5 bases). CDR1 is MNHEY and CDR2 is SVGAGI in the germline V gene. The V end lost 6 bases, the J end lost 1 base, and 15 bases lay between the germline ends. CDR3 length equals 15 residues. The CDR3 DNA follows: TGTGCCAGCAGCCGCAACATCGGGGTCCAAGAGACCCAGTACTTC. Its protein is CASSRNIGVQETQYF.

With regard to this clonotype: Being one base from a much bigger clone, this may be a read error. The CDR3 DNA follows: TGTGCCAGCCCACCTGCCTCAGGTCCTAACTATGGCTACACCTTC. Encoded protein: CASPPASGPNYGYTF. The chain uses TRBV18 and TRBJ1-2, with no clear D. Looked up from germline, CDR1 is KGHSH and CDR2 is LQKENI. There are 15 residues in the CDR3.

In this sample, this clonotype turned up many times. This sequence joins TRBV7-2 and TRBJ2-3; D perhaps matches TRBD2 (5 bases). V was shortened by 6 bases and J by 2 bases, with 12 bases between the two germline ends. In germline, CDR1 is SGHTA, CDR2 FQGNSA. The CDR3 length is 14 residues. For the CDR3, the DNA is TGTGCCAGCAGGGCCGGACTTAACACAGATACGCAGTATTTT. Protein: CASRAGLNTDTQYF.

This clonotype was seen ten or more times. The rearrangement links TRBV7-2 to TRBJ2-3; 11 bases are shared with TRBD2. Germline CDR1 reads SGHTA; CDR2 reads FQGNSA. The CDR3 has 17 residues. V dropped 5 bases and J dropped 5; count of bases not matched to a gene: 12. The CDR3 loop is CASSRLLIAGGQDTQYF. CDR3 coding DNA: TGTGCCAGCAGCCGTCTACTGATAGCGGGGGGGCAAGATACGCAGTATTTT.